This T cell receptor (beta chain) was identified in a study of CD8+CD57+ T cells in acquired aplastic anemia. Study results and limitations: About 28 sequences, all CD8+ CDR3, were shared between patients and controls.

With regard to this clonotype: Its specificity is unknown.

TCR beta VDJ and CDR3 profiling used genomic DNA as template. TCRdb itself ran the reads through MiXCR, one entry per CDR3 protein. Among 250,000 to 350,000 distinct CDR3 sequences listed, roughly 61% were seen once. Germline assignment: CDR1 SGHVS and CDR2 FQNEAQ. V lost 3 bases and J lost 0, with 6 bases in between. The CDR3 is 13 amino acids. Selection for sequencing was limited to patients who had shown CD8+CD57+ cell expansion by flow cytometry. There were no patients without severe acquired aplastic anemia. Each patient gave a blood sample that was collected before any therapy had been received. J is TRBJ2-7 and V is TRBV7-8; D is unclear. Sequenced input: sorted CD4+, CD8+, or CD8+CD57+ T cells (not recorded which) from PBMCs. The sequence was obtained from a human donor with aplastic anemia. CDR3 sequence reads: CASSFYFSYEQYF. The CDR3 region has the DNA TGTGCCAGCAGCTTTTACTTCTCCTACGAGCAGTACTTC. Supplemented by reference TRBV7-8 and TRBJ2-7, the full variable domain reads GAGVSQSPRYKVAKRGQDVALRCDPISGHVSLFWYQQALGQGPEFLTYFQNEAQLDKSGLPSDRFFAERPEGSVSTLKIQRTQQEDSAVYLCASSFYFSYEQYFGPGTRLTVT.